This TCR beta chain comes out of a study of shared clonotypes between healthy human individuals. The CDR3 is 15 residues long. The germline V gene encodes CDR1 MGHRA and CDR2 YSYEKL. With 3 bases clipped from V and 8 bases from J, the junction kept 6 bases outside the gene matches. Only Caucasian adults living in Nashville, Tennessee made up the donor group. This clone was seen a single time. Only in-frame clones appear in the TCRdb table, and some are missing; sequencing was by immunoSEQ multiplex PCR. The sample contains about half a million clones, roughly three quarters of which appear only once. What was sequenced was PBMCs. This clonotype was obtained from a middle-aged woman in good health. Some clones in this sample may be carry-over from other donors' samples. This chain uses TRBV4-1 with TRBJ2-1; the match to TRBD2 covers 11 bases. In DNA, the CDR3 is TGCGCCAGCAGCCATACTAGCGGGAGCTTCGATGAGCAGTTCTTC. Amino acids: CASSHTSGSFDEQFF.